Listed below are T cell receptor beta chains from one sample, sequenced in a study of metastatic and nonmetastatic thyroid tumors. MiXCR was used by TCRdb to re-call the PCR reads. This table has approximately 17,000 clones, roughly 24% appearing once. Sequencing used tumor tissue. The source of these receptors is a female donor with papillary thyroid cancer or a benign thyroid nodule (not recorded which). Some clones in this sample may be carry-over from other donors' samples. Both conserved end residues are part of each CDR3. The D gene is left open where the match is weak. The size entry is marked missing in some rows and otherwise reads once, few, many or a size class.

>TRBD2|TRBV9|TRBJ2-5|many
CASSTGSGWPGETQYF
TGTGCCAGCAGCACAGGTAGCGGGTGGCCCGGGGAGACCCAGTACTTC
>-|TRBV6-2/TRBV6-3|TRBJ1-2|few
CASSYPDRWGTF
TGTGCCAGCAGTTACCCTGACAGGTGGGGCACCTTC
>-|TRBV6-1|TRBJ2-5|many
CASRQSWGLGETQYF
TGTGCCAGCAGGCAGAGTTGGGGGCTTGGAGAGACCCAGTACTTC
>-|TRBV5-4|TRBJ2-7|many
CASSLGGSPVSYEQYF
TGTGCCAGCAGCTTGGGAGGCAGTCCCGTCTCCTACGAGCAGTACTTC
>-|TRBV19|TRBJ1-4|few
CASSPQSGRGEKLFF
TGTGCCAGTAGTCCCCAATCGGGACGCGGGGAAAAACTGTTTTTT
>TRBD1|TRBV30|TRBJ2-7|-
CAWSVGGTGDEQYF
TGTGCCTGGAGTGTAGGGGGGACAGGGGACGAGCAGTACTTC
>TRBD2|TRBV7-8|TRBJ2-7|-
CASSFASGTYEQYF
TGTGCCAGCAGCTTCGCTAGCGGAACCTACGAGCAGTACTTC
>-|TRBV15|TRBJ2-3|many
CATSRDFMTQYF
TGTGCCACCAGCAGAGATTTTATGACGCAGTATTTT
>-|TRBV12-3/TRBV12-4|TRBJ2-3|few
CASSFSNRPSTDTQYF
TGTGCCAGCAGTTTCTCTAACAGGCCCAGCACAGATACGCAGTATTTT
>TRBD1|TRBV5-1|TRBJ1-1|many
CASSYQTYRGGDTEAFF
TGCGCCAGCAGCTATCAGACCTACAGGGGAGGAGACACTGAAGCTTTCTTT
>TRBD2|TRBV5-1|TRBJ2-7|once
CASSLAGGSAYEQYF
TGCGCCAGCAGCTTGGCTGGCGGGAGTGCCTACGAGCAGTACTTC
>-|TRBV9|TRBJ2-1|-
CASSVDLRGGRDEQFF
TGTGCCAGCAGCGTAGACCTTCGAGGGGGACGCGATGAGCAGTTCTTC
>TRBD1|TRBV19|TRBJ2-7|-
CASSADRGPPPVVF
TGTGCCAGTAGTGCGGACAGGGGGCCACCTCCGGTGGTGTTC
>-|TRBV7-8|TRBJ1-1|many
CASSPELGNTEAFF
TGTGCCAGCAGCCCTGAGTTAGGGAACACTGAAGCTTTCTTT
>-|TRBV7-3|TRBJ2-2|-
CASSPQGGSGELFF
TGTGCCAGCAGCCCCCAAGGGGGGTCCGGGGAGCTGTTTTTT
>TRBD1|TRBV6-1|TRBJ1-5|few
CASRGGQVFVLGQPQHF
TGTGCCAGTAGGGGGGGACAGGTGTTTGTTCTCGGTCAGCCCCAGCATTTT
>-|TRBV7-3|TRBJ2-1|many
CASTEMGGSYNEQFF
TGTGCCAGCACTGAAATGGGGGGCTCCTACAATGAGCAGTTCTTC
>-|TRBV6-1|TRBJ1-5|many
CASSPENFGRLNQPQHF
TGTGCCAGCAGTCCCGAAAATTTTGGGCGGCTGAATCAGCCCCAGCATTTT
>TRBD1|TRBV5-4|TRBJ2-7|-
CASSLGWGTGVPYEQYF
TGCGCCAGCAGCTTGGGGTGGGGGACAGGGGTACCCTACGAGCAGTACTTC
>-|TRBV6-1|TRBJ1-2|few
CASSRDINYGYTF
TGTGCCAGCAGCAGGGACATCAACTATGGCTACACCTTC
>TRBD2|TRBV9|TRBJ2-1|once
CASGASDSSGEMSEQFF
TGTGCCAGCGGCGCGAGTGATTCTAGCGGGGAGATGTCTGAGCAGTTCTTC
>-|TRBV11-2|TRBJ1-4|-
CASSSECGANEKLFF
TGTGCCAGTAGCTCCGAGTGTGGGGCTAATGAAAAACTGTTTTTT
>-|TRBV10-1|TRBJ2-5|few
CASSSGGARETQHF
TGCGCCAGCAGTAGCGGAGGGGCCCGGGAGACCCAGCACTTC
>TRBD1|TRBV19|TRBJ2-2|medium-sized
CASSLTGGNTGELFF
TGTGCCAGTAGTCTCACAGGGGGGAACACCGGGGAGCTGTTTTTT
>-|TRBV11-2|TRBJ2-2|-
CASTGGASSNTGELFF
TGTGCCAGCACTGGGGGGGCTAGCTCGAACACCGGGGAGCTGTTTTTT
>-|TRBV5-1|TRBJ2-5|many
CASSLIRGIETQYF
TGCGCCAGCAGCTTGATCAGGGGCATAGAGACCCAGTACTTC
>-|TRBV6-1|TRBJ2-7|many
CASSPGVYEQYF
TGTGCCAGCAGTCCAGGGGTCTACGAGCAGTACTTC
>-|TRBV5-6|TRBJ2-7|-
CASSFGEGSF
-
>-|TRBV7-9|TRBJ2-3|many
CASSPRGPDTQYF
TGTGCCAGCAGCCCCCGGGGGCCAGATACGCAGTATTTT
>-|TRBV5-1|TRBJ2-5|medium-sized
CASSLALAGETQYF
TGCGCCAGCAGCTTGGCGCTAGCAGGAGAGACCCAGTACTTC
>-|TRBV7-2|TRBJ2-7|-
CAGSFVQEQYF
TGTGCCGGCAGCTTCGTACAAGAGCAGTACTTC
>TRBD2|TRBV20-1|TRBJ2-1|many
CSAASGSGEQFF
TGCAGTGCTGCAAGCGGGAGCGGTGAGCAGTTCTTC
>TRBD1|TRBV18|TRBJ2-7|many
CASSLGQGIYEQYF
TGTGCCAGCTCGCTGGGACAGGGGATATACGAGCAGTACTTC
>TRBD2|TRBV6-1|TRBJ2-3|few
CASITLAGGNTDTQYF
TGTGCCAGCATTACCTTAGCGGGGGGTAACACAGATACGCAGTATTTT
>-|TRBV7-6|TRBJ1-1|-
CASSSGLNTEAFF
TGTGCCAGTAGTTCCGGATTGAACACTGAAGCTTTCTTT
>TRBD2|TRBV3-1|TRBJ2-7|once
CASSQLGLAGGRCEQYF
TGTGCCAGCAGCCAGCTAGGACTAGCGGGAGGGCGGTGCGAGCAGTACTTC
>-|TRBV20-1|TRBJ1-1|many
CSARSGQMNTEAFF
TGCAGTGCTAGGTCGGGACAAATGAACACTGAAGCTTTCTTT
>-|TRBV12-3/TRBV12-4|TRBJ1-2|medium-sized
CASRSPGQSNGYTF
TGTGCCAGCAGGTCTCCGGGACAATCTAATGGCTACACCTTC
>TRBD2|TRBV5-1|TRBJ2-7|many
CASSYGGAEYEQYF
TGCGCCAGCAGCTACGGGGGGGCGGAATACGAGCAGTACTTC
>-|TRBV20-1|TRBJ2-1|-
CSARSWINEQFF
TGCAGTGCTAGGAGCTGGATTAATGAGCAGTTCTTC
>TRBD1|TRBV20-1|TRBJ2-1|once
CSAIRRTGLNEQFF
TGCAGTGCTATCCGACGGACAGGGCTGAATGAGCAGTTCTTC
>TRBD1|TRBV5-1|TRBJ2-6|-
CASSETGGLSGANVLTF
TGCGCCAGCAGCGAGACAGGGGGCTTGTCTGGGGCCAACGTCCTGACTTTC
>-|TRBV6-5|TRBJ2-7|large
CASSYYRGGEQYF
TGTGCCAGCAGTTACTACAGAGGTGGAGAGCAGTACTTC
>-|TRBV9|TRBJ2-1|once
CASRGGGLNEQFF
TGTGCCAGCCGCGGAGGTGGCCTCAATGAGCAGTTCTTC
>-|TRBV2|TRBJ2-3|medium-sized
CASSEEGTDTQYF
TGTGCCAGCAGTGAAGAAGGCACAGATACGCAGTATTTT
>-|TRBV20-1|TRBJ1-5|medium-sized
CSASVPRGNQPQHF
TGCAGTGCTAGCGTTCCCAGGGGCAATCAGCCCCAGCATTTT
>-|TRBV27|TRBJ1-1|-
CASSFLHNTEAFF
TGTGCCAGCAGTTTTTTGCACAACACTGAAGCTTTCTTT
>TRBD2|TRBV11-1|TRBJ2-2|-
CATGTSGRPTTGELFF
TGTGCCACCGGGACTAGCGGGAGGCCGACCACCGGGGAGCTGTTTTTT
>-|TRBV4-2|TRBJ1-2|many
CASSQEGGGYTF
TGTGCCAGCAGCCAAGAAGGGGGGGGCTACACCTTC
>-|TRBV20-1|TRBJ2-7|-
CSALNREPYEQYF
TGCAGTGCTTTAAACCGGGAGCCCTACGAGCAGTACTTC
>-|TRBV5-1|TRBJ2-7|many
CASKGNIERNSYEQYF
TGCGCCAGTAAAGGAAATATTGAGCGGAACTCCTACGAGCAGTACTTC
>-|TRBV6-2/TRBV6-3|TRBJ2-6|-
CASSSPGGADSGANVLTF
TGTGCCAGCAGTTCCCCAGGGGGGGCAGACTCTGGGGCCAACGTCCTGACTTTC
>TRBD2|TRBV11-2|TRBJ2-2|-
CASSSVAGGRGTGELFF
TGTGCCAGCAGCTCAGTAGCGGGAGGGCGGGGGACCGGGGAGCTGTTTTTT